A selection of T cell receptor beta chains follows, all from one sample in a study of blood T cell repertoires in COVID-19. Libraries were prepared by immunoSEQ multiplex PCR; TCRdb keeps only in-frame clonotypes and omits some of them. The data show under 450,000 clones, approximately 90% seen once. The sequenced sample was PBMCs or T cells enriched from blood (not recorded which). Receptors originate from a middle-aged woman who had been exposed to COVID-19. The CDR3 runs from the conserved cysteine through the conserved F or W. The D gene is left open where the match is weak. Only part of the rows carry a size: once, few, many, or a class if the clone is expanded.

abundance	d_gene	v_gene	j_gene	CDR3nt	CDR3aa
NA	TRBD1	TRBV19	TRBJ1-2	TGTGCCGGCTCCGGGACAGGGTCAGGCGGCTACACCTTC	CAGSGTGSGGYTF
NA	NA	TRBV4-3	TRBJ1-4	TGCGCCAGCAGCCCCGGACAGATTAATGAAAAACTGTTTTTT	CASSPGQINEKLFF
NA	NA	TRBV7-2	TRBJ2-7	TGTGCCAGCAGCTTAGCGGGGGCCTTTTCCGGTCGCACGGGATCTCTACCAGGGGAGCAGTACTTC	CASSLAGAFSGRTGSLPGEQYF
few	NA	TRBV29-1	TRBJ1-2	TGCAGCGTTGAAGATTCCGACAGAAACTATGGCTACACCTTC	CSVEDSDRNYGYTF
NA	NA	TRBV14	TRBJ2-6	TGTGCCAGCAGCCAAGACCTCACAGGGACTGGGGCCAACGTCCTGACTTTC	CASSQDLTGTGANVLTF
NA	NA	TRBV5-1	TRBJ2-1	TGCGCCAGCACCCTCGATTCCAGCTCCTACAATGAGCAGTTCTTC	CASTLDSSSYNEQFF
NA	NA	TRBV15	TRBJ1-5	TGTGCCACCAGCAGAGAAGGGGATCAGCCCCAGCATTTT	CATSREGDQPQHF
NA	NA	TRBV2	TRBJ1-1	TGTGCCAGCAGTATGGGGGGGAGAATGAACACTGAAGCTTTCTTT	CASSMGGRMNTEAFF
NA	TRBD2	TRBV20-1	TRBJ2-7	TGCAGTGCTAGTAGCGGGTCCTACGAGCAGTACTTC	CSASSGSYEQYF
NA	NA	TRBV6-5	TRBJ1-1	TGTGCCAGCCGGGGTTTGGGGAGGAACACTGAAGCTTTCTTT	CASRGLGRNTEAFF
NA	NA	TRBV2	TRBJ2-3	TGTGCCAGCAGAAGGTCCAGGGGCGGGCGCGCAGATACGCAGTATTTT	CASRRSRGGRADTQYF
NA	NA	TRBV7-9	TRBJ1-1	TGTGCCAGCAGCTCTCCGGGGGGGAACACTGAAGCTTTCTTT	CASSSPGGNTEAFF
NA	TRBD2	TRBV7-8	TRBJ2-1	TGTGCCAGCAGCTTCACTAGCGGGGTCGGGGAGCAGTTCTTC	CASSFTSGVGEQFF
NA	TRBD2	TRBV7-2	TRBJ2-7	TGTGCCAGCAGCTTAGATGCAACTAGCGGGTCCGGCGAGCAGTACTTC	CASSLDATSGSGEQYF
NA	NA	TRBV5-5	TRBJ2-5	TGTGCCAGCAGCTTGGTCTCAGGGAACGTGCGAGAGACCCAGTACTTC	CASSLVSGNVRETQYF
NA	TRBD2	TRBV6-5	TRBJ2-7	TGTGCCAGCAGTTACACGGCGGGGGGTTACGAGCAGTACTTC	CASSYTAGGYEQYF
NA	TRBD2	TRBV2	TRBJ2-1	TGTGCCAGCAGTGAATGGGCGGGAGATGAGCAGTTCTTC	CASSEWAGDEQFF
NA	TRBD1	TRBV19	TRBJ2-7	TGTGCCAGTAGTGTGGGACAGGGGCCTTCCTACGAGCAGTACTTC	CASSVGQGPSYEQYF
NA	TRBD1	TRBV19	TRBJ1-4	TGTGCCAGTGGGCGGGACAGGGTGAATGAAAAACTGTTTTTT	CASGRDRVNEKLFF
NA	NA	TRBV28	TRBJ1-3	TGTGCCAGCAGTCCGCCGATACAGGGCCCCTCTGGAAACACCATATATTTT	CASSPPIQGPSGNTIYF
once	TRBD2	TRBV5-4	TRBJ2-7	TGTGCCAGCAGCAAGGACGCGGGAGGTTCCCTCTACGAGCAGTACTTC	CASSKDAGGSLYEQYF
NA	TRBD1	TRBV30	TRBJ2-7	TGTGCCCGAGACAGGGTTGACTCCTACGAGCAGTACTTC	CARDRVDSYEQYF
once	TRBD2	TRBV30	TRBJ2-3	TGTGCCTGGGGGGCGGGAGGTTTCGATACGCAGTATTTT	CAWGAGGFDTQYF
NA	TRBD1	TRBV29-1	TRBJ2-5	TGCAGCGAAAGGACAGGGCAAGAGACCCAGTACTTC	CSERTGQETQYF
NA	TRBD1	TRBV19	TRBJ1-5	TGTGCCAGTAGCGACGGACAGGTCTGGAATCAGCCCCAGCATTTT	CASSDGQVWNQPQHF
NA	TRBD2	TRBV9	TRBJ2-7	TGTGCCAGCAGCCCCAGTGTAGCGGGGAGCTCCTACGAGCAGTACTTC	CASSPSVAGSSYEQYF
NA	TRBD1	TRBV19	TRBJ1-5	TGTGCCACCTCGACAGGGGAGGGTAATCAGCCCCAGCATTTT	CATSTGEGNQPQHF
once	NA	TRBV9	TRBJ2-2	TGTGCCAGCAGCGCCAGGCCCGGGGAGCTGTTTTTT	CASSARPGELFF
NA	NA	TRBV7-2	TRBJ2-3	TGTGCCAGCAGCGGGGGGCTAGCGGGCACAGATACGCAGTATTTT	CASSGGLAGTDTQYF
NA	NA	TRBV18	TRBJ2-1	TGTGCCAGCTCACCACAAGGGGTAGTAGGGGGAGAGCAGTTCTTC	CASSPQGVVGGEQFF
NA	TRBD1	TRBV5-5	TRBJ1-5	TGTGCCAGCAGCTCAGGACAGGGCGGTCCCTATAGCAATCAGCCCCAGCATTTT	CASSSGQGGPYSNQPQHF
NA	TRBD2	TRBV4-3	TRBJ2-7	TGCGCCAGCAGCCAAGAATCAGCGGGGGGGTCCTACGAGCAGTACTTC	CASSQESAGGSYEQYF
few	NA	TRBV19	TRBJ1-2	TGTGCCAGTAGTATCGCGACAGCGGGGGGCTACACCTTC	CASSIATAGGYTF
NA	TRBD1	TRBV12-3/TRBV12-4	TRBJ1-5	TGTGCCAGCAGTCGGACAGGGAAACAGCCCCAGCATTTT	CASSRTGKQPQHF
NA	TRBD1	TRBV29-1	TRBJ2-1	TGCAGCGGACGGACAGGGGCTTACAATGAGCAGTTCTTC	CSGRTGAYNEQFF
NA	TRBD2	TRBV7-3	TRBJ2-2	TGTGCCAGCAGCCAAAGGGGAGGGTACAACACCGGGGAGCTGTTTTTT	CASSQRGGYNTGELFF
NA	NA	TRBV5-1	TRBJ1-6	TGCGCCAGCAGCTTGTATGCGACACCGGCTAATTCACCCCTCCACTTT	CASSLYATPANSPLHF
few	TRBD2	TRBV7-2	TRBJ2-3	TGTGCCAGCAGCCTGACTAGCGTCGCAGATACGCAGTATTTT	CASSLTSVADTQYF
NA	TRBD1	TRBV7-9	TRBJ1-6	TGTGCCAGCAGCTTAGGGACAGGGGAGGATTCACCCCTCCACTTT	CASSLGTGEDSPLHF
NA	TRBD1	TRBV12-3/TRBV12-4	TRBJ1-2	TGTGCCAGCAGAGGGGGCTCGCACTATGGCTACACCTTC	CASRGGSHYGYTF
NA	NA	TRBV7-2	TRBJ2-7	TGTGCCAGCAGCTTCCAAACAGGGCCTGGCTACGAGCAGTACTTC	CASSFQTGPGYEQYF
NA	NA	TRBV4-1	TRBJ1-3	TGCGCCAGCAGCCAAGATTCGGGGGTTTACTCTGGAAACACCATATATTTT	CASSQDSGVYSGNTIYF